The clone carrying this TCR beta chain was recorded once. Antigen specificity is unknown. The germline V gene has CDR1 SGHKS and CDR2 YYEKEE (reference sequence). Trimming took off 4 bases at V and 5 bases at J, with 10 bases between the two ends. The CDR3 has 13 amino acids. The data belong to a study of T cells in Graves' hyperthyroidism and ophthalmopathy. Fresh 10 ml peripheral blood yielded PBMCs. Study outcomes and limitations: Appearing also in blood were most of the thyroid clonotypes expanded above 0.001.

Amplified TCR beta CDR3 regions came from RNA transcripts. HTBI primers were used for first-round RT-PCR of the TCR CDR3. From the multiplex PCR reads, TCRdb called clonotypes with MiXCR, one entry per CDR3 protein. The sample includes 400,000 to 600,000 distinct CDR3 sequences, roughly 16% of them seen just once. The chain employs TRBV5-5 and TRBJ1-5; D uncertain. This TCR was recovered from a young woman with Graves' ophthalmopathy. The sample comprised blood. The DNA for the CDR3 is TGTGCCAGCAGCGTGGACGGTTATCAGCCCCAGCATTTT. As protein: CASSVDGYQPQHF.